The rows below give T cell receptor beta chains drawn from one sample of a study of blood T cell repertoires in COVID-19. The method was immunoSEQ multiplex PCR; TCRdb's version includes in-frame clones alone and lacks a portion of them. The sample lists 310,000 or so clones; roughly 86% were seen once. The sample comprised peripheral blood. Receptor source: a woman aged 25 to 39 who had recovered from COVID-19. Each CDR3 is given with its conserved first and last residue. A D gene is named only where the DNA matches it firmly. Clone size is stated in some rows and not others, as once, few, many or a class when expanded.

>once|TRBV9|TRBD2|TRBJ2-1
CASSVGRVAGGPKQYNEQFF
TGTGCCAGCAGCGTAGGGCGGGTAGCGGGGGGGCCAAAACAATACAATGAGCAGTTCTTC
>few|TRBV19|TRBD1|TRBJ1-5
CASSSAGQGYQPQHF
TGTGCCAGTAGTTCCGCGGGACAGGGGTATCAGCCCCAGCATTTT
>-|TRBV28|TRBD1|TRBJ1-4
CASGLGQGISEKLFF
TGTGCCAGCGGATTAGGACAGGGTATTAGTGAAAAACTGTTTTTT
>-|TRBV10-3|TRBD1|TRBJ1-1
CAVRDRAPEAFF
TGTGCCGTCCGGGACAGGGCCCCTGAAGCTTTCTTT
>-|TRBV7-9|-|TRBJ2-6
CASSRIQGPGANVLTF
TGTGCCAGCAGCCGCATTCAGGGTCCTGGGGCCAACGTCCTGACTTTC
>-|TRBV19|-|TRBJ1-1
CASSIGSLGHTEAFF
TGTGCCAGTAGTATAGGTTCTCTAGGCCACACTGAAGCTTTCTTT
>-|TRBV19|-|TRBJ2-3
CASSIDRRATDTQYF
TGTGCCAGTAGTATAGATCGGCGGGCCACAGATACGCAGTATTTT
>-|TRBV18|-|TRBJ1-2
CASSPNSDSPEGYTF
TGTGCCAGCTCACCCAACTCGGACTCGCCAGAGGGCTACACCTTC
>few|TRBV19|-|TRBJ1-5
CASSSPGFYSNQPQHF
TGTGCCAGTAGTAGTCCAGGGTTTTATAGCAATCAGCCCCAGCATTTT
>many|TRBV10-2|-|TRBJ1-1
CASSDMTGATEAFF
TGCGCCAGCAGTGATATGACAGGTGCCACTGAAGCTTTCTTT
>-|TRBV27|TRBD2|TRBJ2-3
CASSAGSGADHQYTDTQYF
TGTGCCAGCAGTGCCGGCAGCGGGGCGGACCACCAGTACACAGATACGCAGTATTTT
>-|TRBV6-5|-|TRBJ2-7
CASNYAGTYSYEQYF
TGTGCCAGCAATTACGCCGGGACATACTCCTACGAGCAGTACTTC
>once|TRBV2|TRBD1|TRBJ2-5
CASRGQGERETQYF
TGTGCCAGCCGTGGACAGGGGGAGAGGGAGACCCAGTACTTC
>-|TRBV3-1/TRBV3-2|-|TRBJ1-5
CASSHGGWGNQPQHF
TGTGCCAGCAGCCACGGAGGATGGGGTAATCAGCCCCAGCATTTT
>-|TRBV28|-|TRBJ2-7
CASSLGTGLVLDYEQYF
TGTGCCAGCAGTTTAGGGACGGGACTGGTACTAGACTACGAGCAGTACTTC
>-|TRBV4-1|TRBD1|TRBJ2-5
CASSRATGGESETQYF
TGCGCCAGCAGCAGGGCGACAGGGGGCGAGTCGGAGACCCAGTACTTC
>-|TRBV6-2/TRBV6-3|-|TRBJ2-7
CASSDSLSYEQYF
TGTGCCAGCAGCGACAGCCTTTCCTACGAGCAGTACTTC
>-|TRBV5-1|TRBD1|TRBJ2-7
CASSLGQGVYYEQYF
TGCGCCAGCAGCCTGGGACAGGGAGTGTACTACGAGCAGTACTTC
>many|TRBV19|TRBD1|TRBJ1-1
CASSMRQGEFMNTEAFF
TGTGCCAGTAGTATGAGGCAGGGGGAGTTCATGAACACTGAAGCTTTCTTT
>-|TRBV11-2|TRBD1|TRBJ2-4
CASRRPNENRGTKNIQYF
TGTGCCAGCAGGCGACCAAACGAGAACAGGGGAACCAAAAACATTCAGTACTTC
>-|TRBV6-2/TRBV6-3|-|TRBJ2-7
CASSRGDVADEQYF
TGTGCCAGCAGCCGCGGGGACGTCGCGGACGAGCAGTACTTC
>once|TRBV7-9|TRBD1|TRBJ2-7
CASSRQGVTVYEQYF
TGTGCCAGCAGCCGACAGGGGGTAACCGTCTACGAGCAGTACTTC
>-|TRBV5-1|TRBD2|TRBJ2-5
CASTRGVLADETQYF
TGCGCCAGCACCCGGGGGGTACTAGCAGACGAGACCCAGTACTTC
>-|TRBV7-2|-|TRBJ1-3
CASSSQGPISGNTIYF
TGTGCCAGCAGCTCCCAGGGGCCGATCTCTGGAAACACCATATATTTT
>once|TRBV27|TRBD2|TRBJ2-1
CASSLSTSGIYNEQFF
TGTGCCAGCAGTTTATCTACTAGCGGTATTTACAATGAGCAGTTCTTC
>-|TRBV5-4|-|TRBJ2-4
CASSLGTKKNIQYF
TGTGCCAGCAGCTTGGGGACAAAAAAAAACATTCAGTACTTC
>-|TRBV7-2|-|TRBJ1-1
CASSLYGGNTEAFF
TGTGCCAGCAGCTTATATGGCGGCAACACTGAAGCTTTCTTT
>-|TRBV2|-|TRBJ1-1
CASSEGEVAEAFF
TGTGCCAGCAGTGAGGGGGAGGTCGCTGAAGCTTTCTTT
>-|TRBV2|TRBD1|TRBJ1-2
CASRPWGQGANYGYTF
TGTGCCAGCAGACCCTGGGGCCAGGGGGCTAACTATGGCTACACCTTC
>-|TRBV6-1|-|TRBJ1-5
CASSEVGGDSNQPQHF
TGTGCCAGCAGTGAAGTAGGGGGGGATAGCAATCAGCCCCAGCATTTT
>-|TRBV30|TRBD1|TRBJ2-3
CAWNSGTGLTDTQYF
TGTGCCTGGAATTCCGGGACAGGCCTCACAGATACGCAGTATTTT
>-|TRBV29-1|-|TRBJ1-1
CSGKDGVTEAFF
TGCAGCGGAAAGGACGGGGTCACTGAAGCTTTCTTT
>few|TRBV11-1|-|TRBJ2-7
CASSSGDEQYF
TGTGCCAGCAGCTCAGGGGACGAGCAGTACTTC
>-|TRBV2|TRBD2|TRBJ2-5
CASSGGEREGETQYF
TGTGCCAGCAGTGGAGGAGAAAGGGAGGGAGAGACCCAGTACTTC
>-|TRBV30|-|TRBJ2-1
CAWSVTGAGYNEQFF
TGTGCCTGGAGTGTTACCGGGGCGGGGTACAATGAGCAGTTCTTC
>few|TRBV5-1|TRBD1|TRBJ1-5
CASSVGQIDQPQHF
TGCGCCAGCAGCGTGGGACAGATCGATCAGCCCCAGCATTTT
>-|TRBV27|TRBD2|TRBJ2-7
CASSLAGRAREQYF
TGTGCCAGCAGTTTAGCCGGGAGGGCCAGAGAGCAGTACTTC
>-|TRBV7-2|-|TRBJ2-2
CASSPILVQGMNGELFF
TGTGCCAGCAGCCCCATCCTCGTACAGGGTATGAACGGGGAGCTGTTTTTT
>-|TRBV11-2|TRBD2|TRBJ2-5
CASSLGASGDAETQYF
TGTGCCAGCAGCTTAGGGGCTAGCGGGGACGCGGAGACCCAGTACTTC
>once|TRBV14|TRBD1|TRBJ1-2
CASSYRGIYGYTF
TGTGCCAGCAGCTACAGGGGCATCTATGGCTACACCTTC
>-|TRBV29-1|-|TRBJ2-5
CSAWAETQYF
TGCAGCGCCTGGGCGGAGACCCAGTACTTC
>-|TRBV5-4|-|TRBJ2-7
CASSTTGGLPYEQYF
TGTGCCAGCAGCACGACAGGAGGTTTGCCCTACGAGCAGTACTTC
>-|TRBV10-3|-|TRBJ1-1
CAISELRGNTEAFF
TGTGCCATCAGTGAGCTAAGGGGGAACACTGAAGCTTTCTTT
>-|TRBV24-1|-|TRBJ1-1
CATSAGNTEAFF
TGTGCCACCAGTGCAGGGAACACTGAAGCTTTCTTT
>-|TRBV5-1|-|TRBJ1-1
CASSQENTEAFF
TGCGCCAGCAGCCAGGAGAACACTGAAGCTTTCTTT
>-|TRBV3-1/TRBV3-2|-|TRBJ1-2
CASSQGGESYTF
TGTGCCAGCAGCCAAGGTGGGGAGAGCTACACCTTC
>few|TRBV5-1|TRBD2|TRBJ2-7
CASSLGAGTNYEQYF
TGCGCCAGCAGCTTGGGGGCAGGGACTAACTACGAGCAGTACTTC
>-|TRBV29-1|-|TRBJ2-4
CSVKKLAKNIQYF
TGCAGCGTTAAGAAACTAGCCAAAAACATTCAGTACTTC
>-|TRBV4-1|-|TRBJ2-5
CASSQEAATQETQYF
TGCGCCAGCAGCCAAGAGGCGGCTACACAAGAGACCCAGTACTTC
>-|TRBV10-3|-|TRBJ2-4
CAISDRQEDIQYF
TGTGCCATCAGCGACAGGCAGGAAGACATTCAGTACTTC
>-|TRBV4-2|TRBD1|TRBJ2-2
CASKGMGTGVTGELFF
TGTGCCAGCAAGGGTATGGGGACAGGGGTAACCGGGGAGCTGTTTTTT
>-|TRBV11-2|TRBD2|TRBJ2-3
CASKREISSTDTQYF
TGTGCCAGCAAGCGGGAGATTTCTAGCACAGATACGCAGTATTTT
>-|TRBV11-3|TRBD2|TRBJ2-2
CASSPSILAANTGELFF
TGTGCCAGCAGCCCTTCTATCCTAGCGGCGAACACCGGGGAGCTGTTTTTT
>-|TRBV19|TRBD2|TRBJ2-3
CASSIPPSGRRTDTQYF
TGTGCCAGTAGTATCCCCCCCAGCGGGAGGAGGACAGATACGCAGTATTTT
>-|TRBV28|TRBD2|TRBJ2-7
CASSPIAGVRYEQYF
TGTGCCAGCAGTCCTATAGCGGGAGTGAGGTACGAGCAGTACTTC
>-|TRBV7-2|TRBD2|TRBJ2-3
CASSLVTSGSANTQYF
TGTGCCAGCAGCTTAGTGACTAGCGGGAGTGCGAATACGCAGTATTTT
>many|TRBV9|TRBD1|TRBJ1-4
CASSGDWTGNEKLFF
TGTGCCAGCAGCGGAGACTGGACAGGAAATGAAAAACTGTTTTTT
>few|TRBV7-8|TRBD1|TRBJ2-7
CASSLATGQGRGYEQYF
TGTGCCAGCAGCTTAGCTACTGGACAGGGCCGGGGGTACGAGCAGTACTTC
>-|TRBV10-2|TRBD2|TRBJ2-1
CASRTQFSGGAGEQFF
TGCGCCAGCAGAACCCAATTTAGCGGGGGGGCAGGTGAGCAGTTCTTC